The 27 T cell receptor beta chains presented below share a single source sample, sequenced in a study of early stage breast cancer tumors. The table came from immunoSEQ multiplex PCR; TCRdb's copy has only in-frame clones and leaves some out. The sample comprises about 31,000 clones, approximately 70% of which are singletons, and 4% to 5% rests with the top ten. The sequencing input was blood. The receptors come from a person aged 35-55 years with breast cancer.

This chain uses TRBV13 with TRBJ2-1, with 12 nucleotides matching TRBD2. The CDR3 contains 17 residues. Germline lookup yields CDR1 PRHDT and CDR2 FYEKMQ (reference sequence). J was trimmed by 6 bases and V by 5 bases; bases with no gene match: 11. The CDR3 coding sequence is TGTGCCAGCAGCCCACGACTAGCGGGAGATCTGATCAATGAGCAGTTCTTC. Its translation: CASSPRLAGDLINEQFF.

The rearrangement joins TRBV18 to TRBJ1-1; no reliable D call. This CDR3 comprises 16 residues. V was cut by 1 base and J by 1 base, with 13 bases left in between. Germline CDR1 is KGHSH and CDR2 is LQKENI. The CDR3 reads CASSPLQAASNTEAFF. The CDR3, as DNA: TGTGCCAGCTCACCACTTCAGGCAGCCTCGAACACTGAAGCTTTCTTT.

The chain is built from TRBV19 and TRBJ2-7, with 8 bases identical to TRBD2. CDR3 length equals 13 residues. V was clipped by 9 bases and J by 3 bases; unmatched bases: 7. The germline CDR1 and CDR2 sequences are LNHDA and SQIVND (reference sequence). The DNA of the CDR3 is TGTGCCAGCGGACTGACTAGCGACTACGAGCAGTACTTC. Encoded protein: CASGLTSDYEQYF.

The V call is TRBV28, the J call TRBJ1-2; D unresolved. The V end lost 4 bases, the J end lost 6 bases, and 6 bases lay between the germline ends. Germline CDR1 is MDHEN and CDR2 is SYDVKM. The CDR3 totals 11 residues. DNA of the CDR3: TGTGCCAGCAGTTACGCAGATGGCTACACCTTC. This gives the protein CASSYADGYTF.

The chain is built from TRBV5-1 and TRBJ1-5; D unresolved. CDR1 is SGHRS, CDR2 YFSETQ, per germline. Deletions cut 0 bases from V and 2 bases from J, with 9 bases between. CDR3 length: 15 amino acids. The CDR3 protein is CASSLGGLGNQPQHF. The CDR3 DNA follows: TGCGCCAGCAGCTTGGGTGGGCTGGGCAATCAGCCCCAGCATTTT.

The J gene is TRBJ2-2, the V gene TRBV4-1; 7 bases are shared with TRBD2. V was pared by 1 base and J by 7 bases, with 3 bases of the junction left unmatched. Germline assignment: CDR1 MGHRA and CDR2 YSYEKL. This CDR3 spans 14 amino acids. Here the CDR3 reads CASSQGGRVGELFF. Here the CDR3 DNA reads TGCGCCAGCAGCCAAGGGGGGAGGGTCGGGGAGCTGTTTTTT.

The chain employs TRBV5-1 and TRBJ2-7; D gene uncertain. This CDR3 contains 14 residues. Germline loops: CDR1 SGHRS, CDR2 YFSETQ. The germline V and J ends were trimmed by 1 base and 0 bases, with 8 bases remaining between them. The CDR3 here is CASSLLWSSYEQYF. The CDR3 DNA follows: TGCGCCAGCAGCTTGCTCTGGAGCTCCTACGAGCAGTACTTC.

The rearrangement joins TRBV10-3 to TRBJ1-1; D not certain. The germline V gene encodes CDR1 ENHRY and CDR2 SYGVKD. This CDR3 has 14 residues. Trimming removed 0 bases at V and 4 bases at J, with 9 bases between. The CDR3, as DNA: TGTGCCATCAGTGAGTCGGAGGGAAGCACTGAAGCTTTCTTT. Protein: CAISESEGSTEAFF.

The CDR3 DNA reads as TGCGCCAGCAGCCAAGATCACGGGGCCAACGTCCTGACTTTC. Translated: CASSQDHGANVLTF. The chain combines TRBV4-3 with TRBJ2-6; D not certain. The CDR3 loop spans 14 amino acids. The ends were cut back, 0 bases at V and 4 bases at J, with 4 bases in the middle. Germline V CDR1 and CDR2: LGHNA, YSLEER.

The chain combines TRBV27 with TRBJ2-7; D may be TRBD1 (5 bases). The CDR3 sequence is 14 residues long. The germline gives CDR1 MNHEY, CDR2 SMNVEV (reference sequence). V shed 5 bases and J shed 3 bases, with 14 bases lying between them. CDR3 bases: TGTGCCAGCAGTCTGGGGATCACAGGCTACGAGCAGTACTTC. It is translated as CASSLGITGYEQYF.

The chain joins TRBV29-1 to TRBJ1-1; tentative D call: TRBD1 (6 bases). CDR3 size: 14 residues. With 6 bases removed from V and 3 bases from J, the gap between germline ends came to 17 bases. Germline V lookup: CDR1 SQVTM, CDR2 ANQGSEA. The CDR3 region is CSVSLGGWDTEAFF. The CDR3 DNA is TGCAGCGTGAGCCTCGGGGGCTGGGACACTGAAGCTTTCTTT.

The gene calls are TRBV27 and TRBJ1-1; 8 bases fit TRBD1. The CDR3 loop spans 15 amino acids. The trim removed 4 bases at V and 1 base at J, leaving 5 bases unmatched. Germline V lookup: CDR1 MNHEY, CDR2 SMNVEV (reference sequence). The CDR3 DNA reads TGTGCCAGCAGTTCTCCCGGGACAGGGAACACTGAAGCTTTCTTT. Its translation is CASSSPGTGNTEAFF.

The chain carries TRBV7-8 and TRBJ1-4; D not certain. V lost 8 bases and J 5 bases, leaving 12 bases between the germline ends. The germline V gene encodes CDR1 SGHVS and CDR2 FQNEAQ. CDR3 length: 13 residues. CDR3: CASAAGLNEKLFF. Written as DNA, the CDR3 is TGTGCCAGCGCCGCCGGGCTAAATGAAAAACTGTTTTTT. Full variable domain (outside the CDR3, taken from reference TRBV7-8 and TRBJ1-4): GAGVSQSPRYKVAKRGQDVALRCDPISGHVSLFWYQQALGQGPEFLTYFQNEAQLDKSGLPSDRFFAERPEGSVSTLKIQRTQQEDSAVYLCASAAGLNEKLFFGSGTQLSVL.

This clone was detected once. The chain is built from TRBV2 and TRBJ2-5; 13 nucleotides line up with TRBD2. The CDR3 is 16 amino acids. Germline V CDR1 and CDR2: SNHLY, FYNNEI. V lost 1 base and J lost 4; bases outside the gene matches: 3. CDR3 bases: TGTGCCAGCAGTGAAGGGACTAGCGGGAGTGGAGAGACCCAGTACTTC. Protein sequence: CASSEGTSGSGETQYF. The full variable domain, completed using reference TRBV2 and TRBJ2-5, is EPEVTQTPSHQVTQMGQEVILRCVPISNHLYFYWYRQILGQKVEFLVSFYNNEISEKSEIFDDQFSVERPDGSNFTLKIRSTKLEDSAMYFCASSEGTSGSGETQYFGPGTRLLVL.

The chain carries TRBV9 and TRBJ2-1, with D possibly being TRBD2 (6 bases). V lost 3 bases and J 0 bases, leaving 10 bases between the germline ends. Germline loops: CDR1 SGDLS, CDR2 YYNGEE. This CDR3 spans 15 amino acids. The CDR3 here is CASSASGFSYNEQFF. The CDR3 DNA follows: TGTGCCAGCAGCGCAAGCGGGTTCTCCTACAATGAGCAGTTCTTC.

The CDR3: CASSERQGNSPLHF. CDR3 in DNA: TGCGCCAGCAGTGAACGCCAGGGCAATTCACCCCTCCACTTT. V and J are TRBV10-2 and TRBJ1-6; TRBD1 might be the D (5 bases). V lost 3 bases and J lost 7, with 10 bases in between. This CDR3 region has 14 residues. Germline lookup yields CDR1 WSHSY and CDR2 SAAADI.

The chain carries TRBV9 and TRBJ1-5; unclear D gene. The V gene lost 0 bases and the J gene lost 4 bases, with 11 bases spanning the gap. The CDR3 length is 15 residues. Germline V gives CDR1 SGDLS, CDR2 YYNGEE. The CDR3 nucleotides read TGTGCCAGCAGCGTAGGTGGCGGTCAAAATCAGCCCCAGCATTTT. This gives the protein CASSVGGGQNQPQHF.

The V call is TRBV9, the J call TRBJ2-7; 10 positions agree with TRBD1. The V gene's germline CDR1 is SGDLS and CDR2 YYNGEE. The CDR3 sequence is 16 residues long. J gave up 2 bases and V 3 bases, and 8 bases lay outside the gene matches. CDR3 in DNA: TGTGCCAGCAGCGCCGGGACAGGGGTTGCGGCCTACGAGCAGTACTTC. Translating it yields CASSAGTGVAAYEQYF.

The rearrangement joins TRBV19 to TRBJ1-1; D perhaps matches TRBD1 (5 bases). V was shortened by 6 bases and J by 5 bases, with 16 bases between the two germline ends. Germline V gene lookup returns CDR1 LNHDA and CDR2 SQIVND (reference sequence). The CDR3 has 14 residues. Here the CDR3 reads CASRKDTQGTEAFF. CDR3 DNA sequence: TGTGCCAGTAGAAAGGACACACAAGGGACTGAAGCTTTCTTT.

The V gene is TRBV30, the J gene TRBJ2-1, with D unclear. The V gene lost 0 bases and the J gene lost 3 bases, with 12 bases spanning the gap. The germline gives CDR1 GTSNPN, CDR2 SVGIG (reference sequence). CDR3 length: 15 residues. CDR3 amino acids: CAWSVPDRDYNEQFF. CDR3 nucleotide sequence: TGTGCCTGGAGTGTACCCGATCGAGACTACAATGAGCAGTTCTTC.

The V and J genes are TRBV11-1 and TRBJ2-7; 13 positions agree with TRBD2. This CDR3 has 15 residues. Germline V gene lookup returns CDR1 SGHAT and CDR2 FQDESV (reference sequence). Unmatched junction bases numbered 6, after V lost 3 bases and J lost 7 bases. The CDR3 DNA reads as TGTGCCAGCAGCTTGTCGACTAGCGGGAGGTTAGAGCAGTACTTC. Its protein is CASSLSTSGRLEQYF. The full variable domain, in which reference TRBV11-1 and TRBJ2-7 provide the parts outside the CDR3, is EAEVAQSPRYKITEKSQAVAFWCDPISGHATLYWYRQILGQGPELLVQFQDESVVDDSQLPKDRFSAERLKGVDSTLKIQPAELGDSAMYLCASSLSTSGRLEQYFGPGTRLTVT.

The CDR3 bases are TGTGCCAGTAGTCACATTAGCGGGAGTTCAGATACGCAGTATTTT. The encoded protein is CASSHISGSSDTQYF. The chain carries TRBV19 and TRBJ2-3; 9 bases fit TRBD2. This CDR3 is built from 15 residues. J lost 4 bases, V lost 5 bases, and 7 bases had no gene match. Germline CDR1 reads LNHDA; CDR2 reads SQIVND (reference sequence).

This clone was detected only once. Other nucleotide sequences in the sample specify the same CDR3. The V gene is TRBV27, the J gene TRBJ2-2; D is possibly TRBD1 or TRBD2 (6 bases each). The germline gives CDR1 MNHEY, CDR2 SMNVEV (reference sequence). Trimming stripped 6 bases from V and 2 bases from J, with 13 bases between. The CDR3 length is 15 residues. CDR3 protein: CASRRGRTNTGELFF. The CDR3 DNA reads TGTGCCAGCAGACGGGGGCGAACCAACACCGGGGAGCTGTTTTTT.

The chain combines TRBV5-1 with TRBJ2-1, with 10 nucleotides matching TRBD2. CDR3 length: 17 residues. V was pared by 8 bases and J by 3 bases, with 14 bases of the junction left unmatched. CDR1 is SGHRS, CDR2 YFSETQ, per germline. In DNA form, the CDR3 reads TGCGCCAGTAATAGTAATAGCGGGAGGACGGGCTACAATGAGCAGTTCTTC. It yields the protein CASNSNSGRTGYNEQFF.

This rearrangement joins TRBV21-1 to TRBJ1-1; the table names TRBD1, a call not compared with the DNA. TRBV21-1 is given as a pseudogene. This CDR3 has 16 amino acids. Here the CDR3 reads CASSKVETARYTEAFF. The CDR3 DNA sequence: TGTGCCAGCAGCAAAGTTGAAACAGCCCGTTACACTGAAGCTTTCTTT.

This chain uses TRBV7-9 with TRBJ2-2; D may be TRBD1 (5 bases). CDR3 size: 15 residues. The germline V gene encodes CDR1 SEHNR and CDR2 FQNEAQ (reference sequence). V lost 5 bases and J lost 0, with 10 bases in between. CDR3 sequence: CASSQDSPNTGELFF. Written as DNA, the CDR3 is TGTGCCAGCAGCCAAGACAGCCCGAACACCGGGGAGCTGTTTTTT.

The genes are TRBV29-1 and TRBJ2-1; maybe TRBD2 (6 bases). Germline-derived CDR1 and CDR2 are SQVTM and ANQGSEA. The CDR3 sequence is 15 residues long. The V end lost 7 bases, the J end lost 2 bases, and 18 bases lay between the germline ends. In nucleotides, the CDR3 is TGCAGCGGGAGTGGCATTGGCGGGACCTACAATGAGCAGTTCTTC. Its protein product is CSGSGIGGTYNEQFF.